This T cell receptor (beta chain) was documented in a study of monozygotic twins with inflammatory bowel disease. Total RNA isolation used whole blood (no T cell sorting was performed). TCRdb re-called the 5' RACE reads and catalogs CDR3 proteins one per entry, DNA excluded. The sample table includes about 330,000 distinct CDR3 sequences. The sample consisted of blood. The receptor was derived from a human donor with ulcerative colitis or Crohn's disease, or a healthy co-twin of an affected twin (not recorded which).

The CDR3: CASSSGTTEAFF. The chain combines TRBV5-1 with TRBJ1-1. This CDR3 is 12 amino acids long. Per germline, CDR1 SGHRS and CDR2 YFSETQ.